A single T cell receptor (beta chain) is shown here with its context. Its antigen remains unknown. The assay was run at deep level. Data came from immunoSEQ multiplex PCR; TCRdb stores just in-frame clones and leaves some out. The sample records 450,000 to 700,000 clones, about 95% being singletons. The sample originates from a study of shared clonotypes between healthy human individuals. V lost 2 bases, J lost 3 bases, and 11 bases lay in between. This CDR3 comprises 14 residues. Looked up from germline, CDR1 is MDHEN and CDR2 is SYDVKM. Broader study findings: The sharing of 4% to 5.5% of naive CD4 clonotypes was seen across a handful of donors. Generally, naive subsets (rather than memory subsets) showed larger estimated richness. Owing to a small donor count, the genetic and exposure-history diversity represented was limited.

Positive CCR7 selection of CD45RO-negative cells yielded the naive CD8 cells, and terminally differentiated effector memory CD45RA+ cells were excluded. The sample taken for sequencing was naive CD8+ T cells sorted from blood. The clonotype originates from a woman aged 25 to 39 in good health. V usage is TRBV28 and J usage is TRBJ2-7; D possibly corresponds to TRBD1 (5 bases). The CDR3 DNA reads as TGTGCCAGCAGTTTAGGCAGGGAAGGCTACGAGCAGTACTTC. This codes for CASSLGREGYEQYF.